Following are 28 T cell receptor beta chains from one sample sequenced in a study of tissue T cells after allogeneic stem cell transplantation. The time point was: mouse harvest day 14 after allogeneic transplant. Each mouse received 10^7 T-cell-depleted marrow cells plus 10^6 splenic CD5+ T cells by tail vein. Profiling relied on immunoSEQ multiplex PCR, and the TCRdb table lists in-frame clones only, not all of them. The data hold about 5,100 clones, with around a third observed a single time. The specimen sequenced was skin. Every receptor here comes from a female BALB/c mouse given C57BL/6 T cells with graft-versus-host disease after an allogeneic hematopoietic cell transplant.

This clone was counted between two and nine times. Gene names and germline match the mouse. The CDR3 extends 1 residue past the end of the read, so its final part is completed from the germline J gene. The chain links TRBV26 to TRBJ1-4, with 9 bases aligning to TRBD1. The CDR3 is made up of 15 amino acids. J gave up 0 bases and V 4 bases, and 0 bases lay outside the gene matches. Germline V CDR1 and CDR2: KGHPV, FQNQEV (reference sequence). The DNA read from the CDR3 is TGTGCCAGCAGTCGACAGGGGGTTTCCAACGAAAGATTATTT. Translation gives CASSRQGVSNERLF. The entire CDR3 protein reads CASSRQGVSNERLFF. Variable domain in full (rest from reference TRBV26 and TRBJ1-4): NSKVIQTPRYLVKGQGQKAKMRCIPEKGHPVVFWYQQNKNNEFKFLINFQNQEVLQQIDMTEKRFSAECPSNSPCSLEIQSSEAGDSALYLCASSRQGVSNERLFFGHGTKLSVL.

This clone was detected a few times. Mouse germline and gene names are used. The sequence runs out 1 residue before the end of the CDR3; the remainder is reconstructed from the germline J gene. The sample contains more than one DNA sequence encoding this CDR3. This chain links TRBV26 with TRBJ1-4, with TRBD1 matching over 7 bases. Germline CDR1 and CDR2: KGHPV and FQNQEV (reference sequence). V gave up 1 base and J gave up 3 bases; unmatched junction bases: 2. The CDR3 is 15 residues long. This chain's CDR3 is CASSLLGGANERLFF. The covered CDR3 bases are TGTGCCAGCAGTCTGTTAGGGGGCGCCAACGAAAGATTATTT.

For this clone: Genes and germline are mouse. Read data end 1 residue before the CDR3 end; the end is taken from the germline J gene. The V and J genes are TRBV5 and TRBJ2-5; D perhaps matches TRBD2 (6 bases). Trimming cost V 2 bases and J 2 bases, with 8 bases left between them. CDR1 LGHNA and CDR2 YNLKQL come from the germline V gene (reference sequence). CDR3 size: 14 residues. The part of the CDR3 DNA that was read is TGTGCCAGCAGCCAAACGGGGGGCCAAGACACCCAGTAC. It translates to CASSQTGGQDTQY. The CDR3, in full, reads CASSQTGGQDTQYF.

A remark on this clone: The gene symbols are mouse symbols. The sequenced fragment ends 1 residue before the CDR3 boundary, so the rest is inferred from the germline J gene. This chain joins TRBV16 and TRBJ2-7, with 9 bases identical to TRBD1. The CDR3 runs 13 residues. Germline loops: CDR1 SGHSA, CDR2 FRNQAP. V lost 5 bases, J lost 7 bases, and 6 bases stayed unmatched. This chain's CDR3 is CASSPYRGREQYF. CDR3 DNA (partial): TGTGCAAGCAGCCCCTACAGGGGGCGAGAACAGTAC.

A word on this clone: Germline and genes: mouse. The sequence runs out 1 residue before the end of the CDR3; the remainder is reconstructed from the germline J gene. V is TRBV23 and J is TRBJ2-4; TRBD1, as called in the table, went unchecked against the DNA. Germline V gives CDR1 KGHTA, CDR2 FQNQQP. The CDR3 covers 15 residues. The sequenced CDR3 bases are TGCTCCAGCAGCCCACAGGGGGCAAGTCAAAACACCTTGTAC. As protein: CSSSPQGASQNTLY. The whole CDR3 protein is CSSSPQGASQNTLYF.

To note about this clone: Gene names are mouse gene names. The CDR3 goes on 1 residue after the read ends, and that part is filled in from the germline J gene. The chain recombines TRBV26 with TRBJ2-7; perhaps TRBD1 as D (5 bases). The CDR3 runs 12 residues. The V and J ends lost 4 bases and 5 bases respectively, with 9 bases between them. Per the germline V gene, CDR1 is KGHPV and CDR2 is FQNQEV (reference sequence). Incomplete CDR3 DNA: TGTGCCAGCAGTCCCAGACAGAATGAACAGTAC. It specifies CASSPRQNEQY. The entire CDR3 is CASSPRQNEQYF.

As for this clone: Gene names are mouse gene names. CDR3 residues: CASSRAGAETLYF. The DNA read from the CDR3 is TGTGCCAGCAGCAGGGCCGGTGCAGAAACGCTGTAT. The rearrangement joins TRBV3 to TRBJ2-3; no clear D gene. Read coverage stops 1 residue before the CDR3 terminus; the germline J gene supplies the remainder. Germline V gene data show CDR1 as SNHLY and CDR2 as FYNGKV (reference sequence). This CDR3 contains 13 residues. The V end lost 5 bases, the J end lost 1 base, and 7 bases lay between the germline ends.

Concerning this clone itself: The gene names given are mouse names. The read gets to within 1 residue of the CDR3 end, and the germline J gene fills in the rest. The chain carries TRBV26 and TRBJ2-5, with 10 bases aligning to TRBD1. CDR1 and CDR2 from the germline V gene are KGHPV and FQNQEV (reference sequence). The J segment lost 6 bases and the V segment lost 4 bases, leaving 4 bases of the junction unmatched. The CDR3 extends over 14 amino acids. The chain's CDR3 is CASSQPGQGDTQYF. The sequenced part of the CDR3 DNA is TGTGCCAGCAGTCAACCGGGACAGGGGGACACCCAGTAC.

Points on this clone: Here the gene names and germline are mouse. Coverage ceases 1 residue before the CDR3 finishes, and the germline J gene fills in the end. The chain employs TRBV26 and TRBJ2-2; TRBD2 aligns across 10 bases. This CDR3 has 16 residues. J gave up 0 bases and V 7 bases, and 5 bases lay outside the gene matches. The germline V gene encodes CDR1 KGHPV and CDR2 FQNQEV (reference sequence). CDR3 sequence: CASTPWGGTNTGQLYF. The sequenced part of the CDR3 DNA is TGTGCCAGCACCCCCTGGGGGGGCACAAACACCGGGCAGCTCTAC.

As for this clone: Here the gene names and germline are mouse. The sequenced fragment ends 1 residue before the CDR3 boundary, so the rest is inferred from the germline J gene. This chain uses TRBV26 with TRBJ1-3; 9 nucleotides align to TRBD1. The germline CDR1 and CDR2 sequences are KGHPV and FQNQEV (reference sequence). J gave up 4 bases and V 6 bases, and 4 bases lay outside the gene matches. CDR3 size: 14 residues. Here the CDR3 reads CASSHRGLGNTLYF. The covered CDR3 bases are TGTGCCAGCAGCCACAGGGGGCTAGGAAATACGCTCTAT. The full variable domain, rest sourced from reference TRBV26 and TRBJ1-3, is NSKVIQTPRYLVKGQGQKAKMRCIPEKGHPVVFWYQQNKNNEFKFLINFQNQEVLQQIDMTEKRFSAECPSNSPCSLEIQSSEAGDSALYLCASSHRGLGNTLYFGEGSRLIVV.

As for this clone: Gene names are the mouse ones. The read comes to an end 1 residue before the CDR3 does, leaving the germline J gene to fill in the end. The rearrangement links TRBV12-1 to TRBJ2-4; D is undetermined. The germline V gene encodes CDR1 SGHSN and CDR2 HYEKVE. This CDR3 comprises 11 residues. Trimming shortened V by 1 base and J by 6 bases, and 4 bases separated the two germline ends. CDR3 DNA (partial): TGTGCCAGCTCTCTATCCAACACCTTGTAC. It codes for CASSLSNTLY. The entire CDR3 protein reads CASSLSNTLYF.

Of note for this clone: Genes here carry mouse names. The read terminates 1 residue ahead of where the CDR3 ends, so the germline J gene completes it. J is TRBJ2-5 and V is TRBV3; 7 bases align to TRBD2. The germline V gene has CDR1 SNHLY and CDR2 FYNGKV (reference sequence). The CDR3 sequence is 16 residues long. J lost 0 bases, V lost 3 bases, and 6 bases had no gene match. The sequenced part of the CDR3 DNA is TGTGCCAGCAGCTTTGGCCGGGGGGGGAACCAAGACACCCAGTAC. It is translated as CASSFGRGGNQDTQY. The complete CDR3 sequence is CASSFGRGGNQDTQYF.

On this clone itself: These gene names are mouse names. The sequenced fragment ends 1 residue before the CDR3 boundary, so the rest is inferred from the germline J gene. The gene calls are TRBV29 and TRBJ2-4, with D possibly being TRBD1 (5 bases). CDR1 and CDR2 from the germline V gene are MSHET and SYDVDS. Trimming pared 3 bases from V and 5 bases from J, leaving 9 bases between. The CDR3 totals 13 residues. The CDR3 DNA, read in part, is TGTGCTAGCAGTTTGGCAGGGCCAAACACCTTGTAC. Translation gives CASSLAGPNTLY. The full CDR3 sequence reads CASSLAGPNTLYF.

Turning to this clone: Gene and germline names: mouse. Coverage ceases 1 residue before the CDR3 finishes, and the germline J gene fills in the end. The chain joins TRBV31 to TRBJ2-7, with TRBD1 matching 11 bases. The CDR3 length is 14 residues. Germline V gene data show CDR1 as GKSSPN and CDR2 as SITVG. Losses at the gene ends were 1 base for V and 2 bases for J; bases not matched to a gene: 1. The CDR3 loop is CAWSPGQGAYEQYF. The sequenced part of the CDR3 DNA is TGTGCCTGGAGTCCGGGACAGGGGGCCTATGAACAGTAC.

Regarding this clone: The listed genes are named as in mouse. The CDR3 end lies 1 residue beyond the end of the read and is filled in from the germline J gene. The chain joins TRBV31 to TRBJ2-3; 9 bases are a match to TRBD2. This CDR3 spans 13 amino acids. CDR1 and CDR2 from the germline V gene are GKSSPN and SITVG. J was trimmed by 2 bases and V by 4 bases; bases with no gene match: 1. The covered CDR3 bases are TGTGCCTGGAACTGGGGGGATGCAGAAACGCTGTAT. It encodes CAWNWGDAETLY. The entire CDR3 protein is CAWNWGDAETLYF.

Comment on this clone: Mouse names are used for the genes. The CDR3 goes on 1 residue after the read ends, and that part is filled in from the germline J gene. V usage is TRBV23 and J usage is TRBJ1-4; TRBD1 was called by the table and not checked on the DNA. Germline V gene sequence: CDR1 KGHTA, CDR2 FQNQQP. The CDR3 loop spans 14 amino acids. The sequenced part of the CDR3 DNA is TGCTCCAGCAGTCCCGGGACAGCCAACGAAAGATTATTT. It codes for CSSSPGTANERLF. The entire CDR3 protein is CSSSPGTANERLFF.

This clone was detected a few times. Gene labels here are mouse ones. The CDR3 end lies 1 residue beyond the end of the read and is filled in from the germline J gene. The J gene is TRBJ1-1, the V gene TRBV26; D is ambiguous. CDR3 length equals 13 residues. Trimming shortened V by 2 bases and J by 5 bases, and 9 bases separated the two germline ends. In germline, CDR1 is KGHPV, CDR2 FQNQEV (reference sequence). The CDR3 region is CASSLEGGTEVFF. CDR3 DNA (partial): TGTGCCAGCAGTCTGGAGGGAGGGACAGAAGTCTTC.

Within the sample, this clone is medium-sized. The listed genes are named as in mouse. The CDR3 is CASRQGAGTEVFF. The DNA read from the CDR3 is TGTGCCAGCCGTCAGGGGGCGGGCACAGAAGTCTTC. The chain joins TRBV13-3 to TRBJ1-1, with 8 bases matching TRBD1. The DNA ends 1 residue before the CDR3 does, and the rest of the CDR3 is filled in from the germline J gene. With 7 bases clipped from V and 4 bases from J, the junction kept 6 bases outside the gene matches. Germline V gives CDR1 NNHDY, CDR2 SYVADS. The CDR3 is made up of 13 amino acids.

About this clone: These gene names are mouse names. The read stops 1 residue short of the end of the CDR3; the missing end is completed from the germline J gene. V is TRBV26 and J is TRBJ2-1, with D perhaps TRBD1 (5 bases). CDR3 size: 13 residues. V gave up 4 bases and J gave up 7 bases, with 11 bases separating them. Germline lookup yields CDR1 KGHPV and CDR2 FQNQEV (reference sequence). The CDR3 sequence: CASSPQGWAEQFF. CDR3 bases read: TGTGCCAGCAGTCCCCAGGGTTGGGCTGAGCAGTTC.

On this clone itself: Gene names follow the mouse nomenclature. CDR3 bases read: TGTGCCAGCTCAGCAGGGGGCGCGGACACCCAGTAC. It specifies CASSAGGADTQY. From start to end, the CDR3 is CASSAGGADTQYF. The J gene is TRBJ2-5, the V gene TRBV12-1; the match to TRBD1 covers 8 bases. The CDR3 end falls 1 residue outside the read, so it is completed with the germline J gene. CDR3 length: 13 residues. The junction had 5 bases not matched to a gene; V was cut back by 4 bases and J by 6 bases. Per the germline V gene, CDR1 is SGHSN and CDR2 is HYEKVE.

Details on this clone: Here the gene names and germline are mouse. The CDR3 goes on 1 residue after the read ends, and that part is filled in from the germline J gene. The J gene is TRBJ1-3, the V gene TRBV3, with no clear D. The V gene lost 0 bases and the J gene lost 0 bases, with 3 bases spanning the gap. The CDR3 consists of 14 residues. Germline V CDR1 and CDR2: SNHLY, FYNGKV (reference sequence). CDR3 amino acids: CASSLANSGNTLYF. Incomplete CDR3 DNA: TGTGCCAGCAGCTTAGCGAATTCTGGAAATACGCTCTAT.

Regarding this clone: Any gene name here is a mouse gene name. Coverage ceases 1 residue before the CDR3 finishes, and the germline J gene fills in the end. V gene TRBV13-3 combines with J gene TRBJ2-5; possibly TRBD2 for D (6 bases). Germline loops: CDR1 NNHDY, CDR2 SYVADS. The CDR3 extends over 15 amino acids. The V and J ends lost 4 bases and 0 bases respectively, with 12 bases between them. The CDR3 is CASSPDWINQDTQYF. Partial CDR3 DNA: TGTGCCAGCAGTCCCGACTGGATTAACCAAGACACCCAGTAC.

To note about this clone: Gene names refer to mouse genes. CDR3 DNA, as far as it was read: TGTGCCAGCAGTTCCCACAGGGGAGACACCCAGTAC. This encodes CASSSHRGDTQY. The CDR3 as a whole reads CASSSHRGDTQYF. V and J are TRBV26 and TRBJ2-5; 7 bases are shared with TRBD1. With the read ending 1 residue before the CDR3 end, the germline J gene is used to fill in that end. This CDR3 has 13 residues. V lost 5 bases to trimming and J lost 5 bases; unmatched junction nucleotides: 4. Germline values: CDR1 KGHPV, CDR2 FQNQEV (reference sequence).

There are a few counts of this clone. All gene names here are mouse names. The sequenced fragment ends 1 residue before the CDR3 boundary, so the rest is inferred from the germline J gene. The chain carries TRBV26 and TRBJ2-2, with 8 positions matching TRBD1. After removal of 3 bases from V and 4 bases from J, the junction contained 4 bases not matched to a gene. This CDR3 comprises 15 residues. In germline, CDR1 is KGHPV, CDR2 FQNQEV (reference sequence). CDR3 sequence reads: CASSLPQGATGQLYF. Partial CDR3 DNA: TGTGCCAGCAGTCTCCCTCAGGGGGCCACCGGGCAGCTCTAC.

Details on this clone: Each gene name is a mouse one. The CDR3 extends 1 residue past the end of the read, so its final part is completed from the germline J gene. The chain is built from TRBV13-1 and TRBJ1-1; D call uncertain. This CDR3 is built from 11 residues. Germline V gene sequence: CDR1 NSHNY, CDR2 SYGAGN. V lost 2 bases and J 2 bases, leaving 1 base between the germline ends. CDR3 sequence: CASSDNTEVFF. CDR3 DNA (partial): TGTGCCAGCAGTGACAACACAGAAGTCTTC.

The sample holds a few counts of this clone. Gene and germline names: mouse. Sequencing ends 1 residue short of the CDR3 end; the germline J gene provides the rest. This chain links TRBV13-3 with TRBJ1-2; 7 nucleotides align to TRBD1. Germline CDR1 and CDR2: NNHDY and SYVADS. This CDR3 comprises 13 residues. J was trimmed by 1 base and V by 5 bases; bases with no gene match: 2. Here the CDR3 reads CASSYRGNSDYTF. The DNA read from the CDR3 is TGTGCCAGCAGCTACAGGGGAAACTCCGACTACACC.

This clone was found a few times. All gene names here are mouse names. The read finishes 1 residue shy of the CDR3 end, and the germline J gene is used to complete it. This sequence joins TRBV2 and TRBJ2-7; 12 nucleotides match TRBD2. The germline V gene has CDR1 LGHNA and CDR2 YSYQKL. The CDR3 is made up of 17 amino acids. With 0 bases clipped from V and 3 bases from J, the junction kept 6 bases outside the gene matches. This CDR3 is CASSQERDWGAFYEQYF. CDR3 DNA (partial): TGTGCCAGCAGCCAAGAGAGGGACTGGGGGGCCTTCTATGAACAGTAC.

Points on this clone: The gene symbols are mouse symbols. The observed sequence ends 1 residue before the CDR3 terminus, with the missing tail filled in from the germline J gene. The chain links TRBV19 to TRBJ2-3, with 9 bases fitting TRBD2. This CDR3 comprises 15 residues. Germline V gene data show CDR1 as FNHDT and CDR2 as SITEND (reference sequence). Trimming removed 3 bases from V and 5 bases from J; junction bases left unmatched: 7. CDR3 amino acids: CASSNLGGDGETLYF. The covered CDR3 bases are TGTGCCAGCAGTAACCTGGGGGGGGATGGAGAAACGCTGTAT.